Listed below are T cell receptor beta chains from one sample, sequenced in a study of cytomegalovirus exposure and HLA in healthy donors. Clones were sequenced by immunoSEQ multiplex PCR, and TCRdb holds only the in-frame ones, with some missing. The sample yields fewer than 200,000 clones, approximately 86% seen once. The sequenced sample was PBMCs. These receptors all stem from a male donor in good health and CMV-seronegative. CDR3s include the opening cysteine and the closing phenylalanine or tryptophan. A D gene is named only where the DNA matches it firmly. Part of the rows lack a size; the others show once, few, many or a class for expanded clones.

TRBJ1-2	TRBD1	-	TRBV6-1	CASSGQGTSYGYTF	TGTGCCAGCAGTGGACAGGGAACTTCCTATGGCTACACCTTC
TRBJ2-5	-	once	TRBV5-6	CASSLSPRQETQYF	TGTGCCAGCAGCTTGAGTCCTCGCCAGGAGACCCAGTACTTC
TRBJ2-7	TRBD1	-	TRBV19	CASSRLPGQGAYEQYF	TGTGCCAGTAGTAGGCTACCGGGACAGGGGGCTTACGAGCAGTACTTC
TRBJ2-1	TRBD2	once	TRBV11-3	CASSLGPSGGGSYNEQFF	TGTGCCAGCAGCCTCGGGCCTAGCGGGGGGGGATCCTACAATGAGCAGTTCTTC
TRBJ1-2	-	-	TRBV18	CASSEGLANYGYTF	TGTGCCAGCTCGGAGGGTCTAGCTAACTATGGCTACACCTTC
TRBJ2-5	TRBD1	-	TRBV6-1	CASQGTGIGGQYF	TGTGCCAGCCAAGGGACAGGGATCGGCGGGCAGTACTTC
TRBJ1-5	-	-	TRBV6-1	CASGDRSHNQPQHF	TGTGCCAGCGGAGACAGGAGTCACAATCAGCCCCAGCATTTT
TRBJ2-2	-	-	TRBV7-3	CASSFPEGPYTGELFF	TGTGCCAGCAGCTTTCCGGAGGGACCTTACACCGGGGAGCTGTTTTTT
TRBJ1-2	-	-	TRBV25-1	CASSDVGEAYYGYTF	TGTGCCAGCAGTGACGTAGGTGAAGCGTACTATGGCTACACCTTC
TRBJ2-7	TRBD2	-	TRBV4-1	CASSQGSSGVTYEQYF	TGCGCCAGCAGCCAAGGCTCTAGCGGGGTTACCTACGAGCAGTACTTC
TRBJ1-4	-	-	TRBV5-8	CASSLEQVGKLFF	TGTGCCAGCAGCTTGGAGCAGGTTGGAAAACTGTTTTTT
TRBJ2-7	-	-	TRBV19	CASSIARGGEQYF	TGTGCCAGTAGTATCGCCCGCGGTGGCGAGCAGTACTTC
TRBJ2-7	-	-	TRBV10-3	CAIKERYEQYF	TGTGCCATCAAGGAGCGCTACGAGCAGTACTTC
TRBJ2-7	-	-	TRBV9	CASSPSGLLRGEQYF	TGTGCCAGCAGCCCCTCGGGGCTCCTCAGGGGCGAGCAGTACTTC
TRBJ1-5	-	few	TRBV6-5	CASSYTGKQPQHF	TGTGCCAGCAGTTACACGGGAAAACAGCCCCAGCATTTT
TRBJ1-1	TRBD1	-	TRBV27	CATHSPGQGFTEAFF	TGTGCCACTCATTCACCGGGACAGGGATTCACTGAAGCTTTCTTT
TRBJ2-3	-	few	TRBV28	CASSSTAPTSTDTQYF	TGTGCCAGCAGCTCGACAGCCCCGACTAGCACAGATACGCAGTATTTT
TRBJ2-7	-	-	TRBV2	CASSEGPGEQYF	TGTGCCAGCAGTGAAGGGCCGGGAGAGCAGTACTTC
TRBJ1-6	-	-	TRBV2	CASSPGGAGSPLHF	TGTGCCAGCAGTCCGGGGGGGGCGGGTTCACCCCTCCACTTT
TRBJ2-1	TRBD2	-	TRBV5-6	CGSGSTSYNEQFF	TGTGGCAGCGGGAGTACGTCCTACAATGAGCAGTTCTTC
TRBJ2-7	-	-	TRBV7-3	CASSLQTGPYEQYF	TGTGCCAGCAGCTTACAAACAGGGCCCTACGAGCAGTACTTC
TRBJ2-3	-	-	TRBV14	CASSHLLDTQYF	TGTGCCAGCAGCCACTTACTAGATACGCAGTATTTT
TRBJ2-1	-	-	TRBV11-2	CASTPIRQGWNEQFF	TGTGCCAGCACCCCAATTCGGCAGGGATGGAATGAGCAGTTCTTC
TRBJ1-1	-	-	TRBV4-3	CASSHGQQAFAFF	TGCGCCAGCAGCCACGGACAACAGGCTTTCGCTTTCTTT
TRBJ2-2	-	-	TRBV11-1	CASSSGEADTGELFF	TGTGCCAGCAGCTCCGGGGAAGCGGACACCGGGGAGCTGTTTTTT
TRBJ1-2	-	once	TRBV9	CASSVGASAANYGYTF	TGTGCCAGCAGCGTAGGCGCCAGCGCCGCTAACTATGGCTACACCTTC
TRBJ1-1	-	-	TRBV6-6	CASSYQRGEAFF	TGTGCCAGCAGTTACCAGCGGGGTGAAGCTTTCTTT
TRBJ2-2	-	-	TRBV11-2	CASSLEPGIGELFF	TGTGCCAGCAGCTTAGAACCGGGGATCGGGGAGCTGTTTTTT
TRBJ1-1	TRBD1	-	TRBV5-5	CASSLDGQGARLRSEAFF	TGTGCCAGCAGCTTGGACGGACAGGGGGCTAGACTCAGGTCTGAAGCTTTCTTT
TRBJ1-6	-	once	TRBV6-5	CASSRTVFNSPLHF	TGTGCCAGCAGCCGAACAGTTTTCAATTCACCCCTCCACTTT
TRBJ1-5	TRBD1	few	TRBV9	CASSSGQGSNQPQHF	TGTGCCAGCAGCTCGGGACAGGGGAGCAATCAGCCCCAGCATTTT
TRBJ1-4	TRBD1	once	TRBV25-1	CASSDWATGGYEKLFF	TGTGCCAGCAGTGACTGGGCGACAGGGGGCTATGAAAAACTGTTTTTT
TRBJ1-6	-	few	TRBV27	CASSERGSGSYNSPLHF	TGTGCCAGCAGTGAGCGGGGTTCGGGTTCCTATAATTCACCCCTCCACTTT
TRBJ2-6	-	-	TRBV4-3	CASSPQGSGANVLTF	TGCGCCAGCAGCCCTCAGGGCTCTGGGGCCAACGTCCTGACTTTC
TRBJ2-7	-	once	TRBV10-3	CAISEPRLGYEQYF	TGTGCCATCAGTGAGCCCAGGCTGGGTTACGAGCAGTACTTC
TRBJ2-6	-	-	TRBV9	CASSVGQDIRSGANVLTF	TGTGCCAGCAGCGTAGGTCAGGATATTCGTTCTGGGGCCAACGTCCTGACTTTC
TRBJ2-2	-	-	TRBV19	CASSIAGDWGELFF	TGTGCCAGTAGTATAGCCGGGGATTGGGGGGAGCTGTTTTTT
TRBJ2-3	-	few	TRBV7-7	CASSSAPFDTQYF	TGTGCCAGCAGCTCCGCGCCGTTTGATACGCAGTATTTT
TRBJ2-7	TRBD2	-	TRBV18	CASSPQAGLFDEQYF	TGTGCCAGCTCACCACAAGCGGGGTTGTTCGACGAGCAGTACTTC
TRBJ2-6	TRBD1	-	TRBV6-5	CASTADRVGANVLTF	TGTGCCAGCACCGCCGACAGGGTTGGGGCCAACGTCCTGACTTTC
TRBJ2-3	-	once	TRBV7-2	CASSPPRVDTDTQYF	TGTGCCAGCAGCCCCCCCAGGGTAGACACAGATACGCAGTATTTT
TRBJ1-4	TRBD1	once	TRBV5-1	CASSNQGAQNEKLFF	TGCGCCAGCAGCAACCAGGGGGCCCAGAATGAAAAACTGTTTTTT
TRBJ2-5	-	-	TRBV29-1	CRETGDQETQYF	TGCAGGGAGACTGGAGATCAAGAGACCCAGTACTTC
TRBJ2-1	-	-	TRBV12-5	CASGLVTPNEQFF	TGTGCTAGTGGTTTGGTGACTCCAAATGAGCAGTTCTTC
TRBJ2-5	-	few	TRBV19	CASSISPPSIGRFQETQYF	TGTGCCAGTAGTATATCACCCCCCTCGATTGGGCGATTTCAAGAGACCCAGTACTTC
TRBJ2-1	TRBD2	-	TRBV5-8	CASSASPSGRVNEQFF	TGTGCCAGCAGCGCATCGCCTAGCGGGAGGGTCAATGAGCAGTTCTTC
TRBJ2-6	-	-	TRBV2	CASTSSGANVLTF	TGTGCCAGCACCAGCTCTGGGGCCAACGTCCTGACTTTC
TRBJ2-3	-	-	TRBV5-6	CASSIERGTDTQYF	TGTGCCAGCAGCATCGAACGGGGCACAGATACGCAGTATTTT
TRBJ1-4	TRBD1	-	TRBV5-1	CASSPGGEKLFF	TGCGCCAGCAGCCCAGGGGGTGAAAAACTGTTTTTT
TRBJ2-6	-	-	TRBV19	CASSLGGHLSLFGANVLTF	TGTGCCAGTAGTCTCGGCGGGCACTTAAGTCTCTTTGGGGCCAACGTCCTGACTTTC
TRBJ2-2	-	-	TRBV5-4	CASSLVLGVGTGELFF	TGTGCCAGCAGCTTGGTTCTAGGCGTGGGCACCGGGGAGCTGTTTTTT